Sequencing of this TCR beta chain was carried out in a study of T-cell memory formation after mild COVID-19. Points from the study as a whole: Pre-infection memory showed some responding clones, and this suggested that cross-reactive memory joined. The authors did not confirm SARS-CoV-2 specificity of second-wave clones peaking day 37.

The ends were cut back, 2 bases at V and 2 bases at J, with 10 bases in the middle. The CDR3 sequence is 13 residues long. Germline values: CDR1 SQVTM, CDR2 ANQGSEA. Amplification by 5'RACE using constant-segment primers produced TCR alpha and TCR beta cDNA libraries that carried sample barcodes and UMIs. TCRdb fed the 5' RACE reads into MiXCR, producing one record per CDR3 protein. The sample lists about 290,000 distinct CDR3 sequences; around 15% were seen once. In its sample, this clonotype was seen a few times. Its antigen is not known. This chain connects TRBV29-1 to TRBJ2-7, with D possibly being TRBD2 (5 bases). The TCR was taken from a man younger than 30 who had mild COVID-19 (a few samples of this study predate the infection). Cell type and time point are not known. What was sequenced was PBMCs or a T cell subset sorted from them (not recorded which). CDR3: CSVESGIPYEQYF. The CDR3 bases are TGCAGCGTTGAATCGGGAATACCCTACGAGCAGTACTTC.